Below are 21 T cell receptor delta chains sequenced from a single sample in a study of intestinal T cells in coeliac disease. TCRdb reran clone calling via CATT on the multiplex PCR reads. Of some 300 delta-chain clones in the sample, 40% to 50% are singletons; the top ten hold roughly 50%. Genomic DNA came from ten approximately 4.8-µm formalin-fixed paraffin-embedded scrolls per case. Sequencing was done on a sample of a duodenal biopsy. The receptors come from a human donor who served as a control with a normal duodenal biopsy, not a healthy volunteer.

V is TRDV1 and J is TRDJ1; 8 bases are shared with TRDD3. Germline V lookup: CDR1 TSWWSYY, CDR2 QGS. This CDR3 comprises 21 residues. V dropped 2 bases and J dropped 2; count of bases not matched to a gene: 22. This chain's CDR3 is CALGELNAYWGYYPMTDKLIF. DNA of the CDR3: TGTGCTCTTGGGGAATTGAACGCATACTGGGGATACTACCCTATGACCGATAAACTCATCTTT.

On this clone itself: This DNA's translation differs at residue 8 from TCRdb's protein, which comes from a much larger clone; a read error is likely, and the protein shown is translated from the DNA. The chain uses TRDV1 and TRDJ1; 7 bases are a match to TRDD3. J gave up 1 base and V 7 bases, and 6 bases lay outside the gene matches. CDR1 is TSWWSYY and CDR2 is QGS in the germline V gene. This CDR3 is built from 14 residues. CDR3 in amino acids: CALVWGTFTDKLIF. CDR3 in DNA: TGTGCTCTTGTTTGGGGGACGTTCACCGATAAACTCATCTTT.

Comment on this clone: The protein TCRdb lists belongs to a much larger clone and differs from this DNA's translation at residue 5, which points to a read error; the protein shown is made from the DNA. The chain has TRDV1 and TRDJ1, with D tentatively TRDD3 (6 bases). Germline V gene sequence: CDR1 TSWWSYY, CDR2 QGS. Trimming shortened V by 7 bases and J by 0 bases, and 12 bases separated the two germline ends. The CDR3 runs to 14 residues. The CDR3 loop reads CALVRGTYTDKLIF. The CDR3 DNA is TGTGCTCTTGTTAGGGGGACGTACACCGATAAACTCATCTTT.

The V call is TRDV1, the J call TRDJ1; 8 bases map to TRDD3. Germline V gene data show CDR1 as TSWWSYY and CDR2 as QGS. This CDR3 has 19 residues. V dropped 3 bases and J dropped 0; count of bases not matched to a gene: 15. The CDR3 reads CALGDFPSLGVTYTDKLIF. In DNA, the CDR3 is TGTGCTCTTGGGGATTTTCCCTCACTGGGGGTTACCTACACCGATAAACTCATCTTT.

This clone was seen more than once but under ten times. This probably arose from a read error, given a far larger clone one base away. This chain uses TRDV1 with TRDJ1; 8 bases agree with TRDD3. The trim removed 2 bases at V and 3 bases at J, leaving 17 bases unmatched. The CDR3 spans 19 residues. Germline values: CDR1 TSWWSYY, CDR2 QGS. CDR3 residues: CALGEINAEGYAGPDKLIF. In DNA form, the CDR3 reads TGTGCTCTTGGGGAAATAAACGCTGAGGGATACGCCGGCCCCGATAAACTCATCTTT.

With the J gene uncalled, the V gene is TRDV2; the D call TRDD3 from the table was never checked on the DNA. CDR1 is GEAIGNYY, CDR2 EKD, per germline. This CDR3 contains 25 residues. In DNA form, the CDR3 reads TGTGCCTGTGATATACTGGGGGATACGCACAGTGCTACAAAACCTACAGAGACCTGTACAAAAACCCTCTTCTTC. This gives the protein CACDILGDTHSATKPTETCTKTLFF.

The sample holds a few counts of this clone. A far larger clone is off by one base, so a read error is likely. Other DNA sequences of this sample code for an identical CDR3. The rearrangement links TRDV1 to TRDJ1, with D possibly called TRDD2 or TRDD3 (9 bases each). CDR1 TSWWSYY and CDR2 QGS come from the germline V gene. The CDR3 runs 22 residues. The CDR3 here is CALGPSLPSYVGGYPYPDKLIF. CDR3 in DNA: TGTGCCCTTGGTCCCTCCCTCCCTTCCTACGTGGGGGGATACCCGTACCCCGATAAACTCATCTTT.

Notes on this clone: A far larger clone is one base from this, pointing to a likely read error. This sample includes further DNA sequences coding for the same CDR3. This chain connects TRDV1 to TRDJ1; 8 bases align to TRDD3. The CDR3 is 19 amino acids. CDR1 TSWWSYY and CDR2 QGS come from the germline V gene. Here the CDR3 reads CALGANSRTTGGYTDKLIF. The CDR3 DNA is TGTGCTCTTGGGGCTAATTCCCGCACCACTGGGGGGTACACTGATAAACTCATCTTT.

In nucleotides, the CDR3 is TGTGCTCTTGGGGAACGGTACTTCGAGACTGGGGGATACCCTGGTCCCGATAAACTCATCTTT. This encodes CALGERYFETGGYPGPDKLIF. V usage is TRDV1 and J usage is TRDJ1, with 12 bases matching TRDD3. The ends lost 1 base at V and 3 bases at J; junction bases unmatched: 18. CDR3 length equals 21 residues. The germline V gene has CDR1 TSWWSYY and CDR2 QGS.

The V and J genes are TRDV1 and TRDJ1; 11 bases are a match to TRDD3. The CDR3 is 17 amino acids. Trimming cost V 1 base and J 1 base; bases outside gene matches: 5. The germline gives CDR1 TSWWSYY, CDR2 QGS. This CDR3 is CALGEPTWGILTDKLIF. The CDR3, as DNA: TGTGCTCTTGGGGAACCTACCTGGGGGATACTCACCGATAAACTCATCTTT.

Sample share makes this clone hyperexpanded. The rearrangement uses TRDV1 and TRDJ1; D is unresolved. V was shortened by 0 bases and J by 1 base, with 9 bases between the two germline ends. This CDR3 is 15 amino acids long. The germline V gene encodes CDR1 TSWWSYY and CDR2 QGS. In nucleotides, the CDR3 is TGTGCTCTTGGGGAACTTAGGATTTCCACCGATAAACTCATCTTT. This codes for CALGELRISTDKLIF.

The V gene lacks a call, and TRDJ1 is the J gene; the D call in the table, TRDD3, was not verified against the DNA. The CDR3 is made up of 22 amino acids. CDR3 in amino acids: CASLCLPGIRDWGIWEPDKLIF. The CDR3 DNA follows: TGTGCTTCATTGTGCCTTCCTGGGATTAGGGACTGGGGGATATGGGAACCGGATAAACTCATCTTT.

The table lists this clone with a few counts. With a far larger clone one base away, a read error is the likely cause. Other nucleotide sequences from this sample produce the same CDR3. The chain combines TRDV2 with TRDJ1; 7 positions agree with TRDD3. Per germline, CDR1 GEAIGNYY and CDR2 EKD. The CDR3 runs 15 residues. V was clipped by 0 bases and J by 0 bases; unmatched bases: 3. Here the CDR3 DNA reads TGTGCCTGTGACACCCTCGGGGGATACACCGATAAACTCATCTTT. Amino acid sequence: CACDTLGGYTDKLIF.

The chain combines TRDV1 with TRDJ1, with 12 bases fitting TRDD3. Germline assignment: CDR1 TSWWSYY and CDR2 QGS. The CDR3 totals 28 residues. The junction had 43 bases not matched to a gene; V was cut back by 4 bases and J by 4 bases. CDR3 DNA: TGTGCTCTTGGGGTCCAGCTCTTCCTGGGGGATACGCGCTCAATATTAATAGCCCCCCATATTATTTTCGATAAACTCATCTTT. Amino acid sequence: CALGVQLFLGDTRSILIAPHIIFDKLIF.

The CDR3 is CACDPRTGGYAQCYKTLFF. The CDR3, as DNA: TGTGCCTGTGACCCTCGTACTGGGGGATACGCACAGTGCTACAAAACCCTCTTCTTC. No J gene call was made, and the V gene is TRDV2; the table's D call, TRDD3, was not checked against the DNA. The CDR3 loop spans 19 amino acids. Looked up from germline, CDR1 is GEAIGNYY and CDR2 is EKD.

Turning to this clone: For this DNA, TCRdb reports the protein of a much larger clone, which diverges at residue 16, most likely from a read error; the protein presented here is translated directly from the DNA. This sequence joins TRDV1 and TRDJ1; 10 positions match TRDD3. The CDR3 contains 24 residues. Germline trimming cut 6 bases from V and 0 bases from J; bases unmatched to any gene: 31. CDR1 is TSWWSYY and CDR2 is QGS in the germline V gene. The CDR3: CALGVRKAHQGWGIAPPYTDKLIF. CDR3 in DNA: TGTGCTCTTGGCGTAAGGAAGGCCCACCAGGGCTGGGGGATAGCCCCCCCGTACACCGATAAACTCATCTTT.

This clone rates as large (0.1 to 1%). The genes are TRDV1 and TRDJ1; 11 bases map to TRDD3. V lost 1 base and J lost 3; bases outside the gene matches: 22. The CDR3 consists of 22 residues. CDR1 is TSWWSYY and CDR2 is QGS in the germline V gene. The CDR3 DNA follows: TGTGCTCTTGGGGAACATCGGGCCTTCCTACCTGGGGGATACCCTGGTCCCGATAAACTCATCTTT. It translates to CALGEHRAFLPGGYPGPDKLIF.

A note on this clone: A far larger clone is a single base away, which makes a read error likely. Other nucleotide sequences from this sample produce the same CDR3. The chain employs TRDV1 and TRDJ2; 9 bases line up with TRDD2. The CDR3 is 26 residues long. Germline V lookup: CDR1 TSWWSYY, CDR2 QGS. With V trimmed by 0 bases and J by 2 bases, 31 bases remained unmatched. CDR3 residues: CALGELRERPSYPTLLHSVLTAQLFF. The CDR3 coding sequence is TGTGCTCTTGGGGAACTTCGAGAAAGGCCTTCCTACCCTACCTTACTCCACTCGGTGTTGACAGCACAACTCTTCTTT.

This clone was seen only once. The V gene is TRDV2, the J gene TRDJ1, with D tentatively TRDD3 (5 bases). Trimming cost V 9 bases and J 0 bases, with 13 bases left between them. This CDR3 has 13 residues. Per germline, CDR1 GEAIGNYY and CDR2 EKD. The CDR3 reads CAKGGWYTDKLIF. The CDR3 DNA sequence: TGTGCCAAAGGGGGGTGGTACACCGATAAACTCATCTTT.

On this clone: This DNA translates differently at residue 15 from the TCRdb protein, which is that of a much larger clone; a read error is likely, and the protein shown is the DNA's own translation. CDR3 protein: CALGKHLPTIWGIITLIF. The CDR3 bases are TGTGCTCTTGGGAAACACCTTCCTACTATCTGGGGGATAATAACACTCATCTTT. V is TRDV1 and J is TRDJ1, with a possible D match to TRDD3 (10 bases). Per the germline V gene, CDR1 is TSWWSYY and CDR2 is QGS. The CDR3 is 18 residues long. V was cut by 5 bases and J by 10 bases, with 32 bases left in between.

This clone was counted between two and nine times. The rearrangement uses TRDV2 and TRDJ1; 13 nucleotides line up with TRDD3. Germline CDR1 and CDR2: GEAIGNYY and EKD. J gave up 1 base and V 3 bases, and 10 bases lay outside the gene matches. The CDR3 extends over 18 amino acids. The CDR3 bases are TGTGCCTGTGACCCTCGTACTGGGGGATACGGGGGCACCGATAAACTCATCTTT. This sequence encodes CACDPRTGGYGGTDKLIF.